These 27 T cell receptor beta chains were sequenced from one sample in a study of OX40 agonist ivuxolimab in advanced cancers. Library method: the immunoSEQ multiplex PCR assay. The immuneACCESS repertoire file appears here via TCRdb, limited to in-frame rearrangements. These files lack a portion of the clones; in checked studies, under half of the deficit traces to unresolved V genes, and the cause of the others is not known. Present in this sample are roughly 71,000 clones, roughly 80% of which were seen just once. The top ten hold over 1.5% of the sample. Sequencing was performed on CD4+ or CD8+ T cells sorted from blood, taken in a trial of the OX40 agonist ivuxolimab. These receptors all come from an adult with an advanced solid tumor such as melanoma, head and neck, liver or kidney cancer.

The V gene is TRBV18, the J gene TRBJ2-1; D ambiguous. Trimming left V 2 bases short and J 6 bases short, with 11 bases between. CDR1 KGHSH and CDR2 LQKENI come from the germline V gene. The CDR3 is 14 amino acids. The CDR3 DNA is TGTGCCAGCTCACCATTTTCGGGTAGCAATGAGCAGTTCTTC. Translating it yields CASSPFSGSNEQFF.

The chain employs TRBV10-3 and TRBJ2-7; weak D call: TRBD2 (5 bases). V was shortened by 6 bases and J by 3 bases, with 12 bases between the two germline ends. Germline-derived CDR1 and CDR2 are ENHRY and SYGVKD. The CDR3 loop spans 13 amino acids. CDR3 in amino acids: CAIRLAGGYEQYF. The DNA for the CDR3 is TGTGCCATCAGGCTCGCAGGAGGCTACGAGCAGTACTTC.

This clone was counted once. The CDR3 reads CASTQRGNTGELFF. In nucleotides, the CDR3 is TGCGCCAGCACCCAAAGGGGGAACACCGGGGAGCTGTTTTTT. The chain joins TRBV23-1 to TRBJ2-2, with a tentative D call TRBD1 (5 bases). TRBV23-1 is noted as an ORF with a role that remains uncertain. Deletions cut 7 bases from V and 1 base from J, with 10 bases between. The CDR3 runs 14 residues.

The gene calls are TRBV5-1 and TRBJ1-2; D gene uncertain. Germline V gives CDR1 SGHRS, CDR2 YFSETQ. V shed 4 bases and J shed 4 bases, with 8 bases lying between them. The CDR3 totals 12 residues. The DNA for the CDR3 is TGCGCCAGCAGCCCGGGAGGCTATGGCTACACCTTC. This translates into CASSPGGYGYTF.

The J gene is TRBJ2-7, the V gene TRBV6-5, with D possibly matching TRBD1 (6 bases). CDR1 and CDR2 (germline): MNHEY, SVGAGI. This CDR3 region has 13 residues. V lost 9 bases and J lost 3, with 15 bases in between. The CDR3 here is CASKDSWGYEQYF. CDR3 nucleotide sequence: TGTGCCAGTAAGGACAGCTGGGGCTACGAGCAGTACTTC.

V is TRBV5-4 and J is TRBJ1-2; D is uncertain. Germline lookup yields CDR1 SGHNT and CDR2 YYREEE (reference sequence). V lost 4 bases to trimming and J lost 2 bases, with 12 bases between them. This CDR3 is 14 amino acids long. DNA for the CDR3: TGTGCCAGCAGCACCTGGACGGGCAACTATGGCTACACCTTC. Its protein product is CASSTWTGNYGYTF.

This chain uses TRBV28 with TRBJ2-1, with TRBD2 matching 7 bases. The CDR3 length is 19 residues. The germline V gene has CDR1 MDHEN and CDR2 SYDVKM. After removal of 0 bases from V and 8 bases from J, the junction contained 19 bases not matched to a gene. The CDR3 spells CASSLWGRLGGRVGDEQFF. DNA for the CDR3: TGTGCCAGCAGTTTATGGGGCAGGTTAGGTGGGAGGGTCGGGGATGAGCAGTTCTTC.

This sequence joins TRBV28 and TRBJ1-5; D not resolved. Germline-derived CDR1 and CDR2 are MDHEN and SYDVKM. This CDR3 contains 12 residues. With 5 bases removed from V and 5 bases from J, the gap between germline ends came to 7 bases. CDR3 sequence reads: CASSPTHQPQHF. The CDR3 DNA reads TGTGCCAGCAGTCCCACTCATCAGCCCCAGCATTTT.

This clone appeared a few times. V usage is TRBV30 and J usage is TRBJ2-6; D ambiguous. The germline gives CDR1 GTSNPN, CDR2 SVGIG (reference sequence). V dropped 2 bases and J dropped 3 bases, with 8 bases sitting between them. The CDR3 has 14 amino acids. The CDR3 region has the DNA TGTGCCTGGAGTAATCCGGGTGGGGCCAACGTCCTGACTTTC. Translated, it gives CAWSNPGGANVLTF.

This clone has a single count. This rearrangement joins TRBV6-6 to TRBJ2-2; D unclear. Germline CDR1 reads MNHNY; CDR2 reads SVGAGI (reference sequence). The length of the CDR3 is 12 residues. Between the trimmed V and J ends, which lost 6 bases and 6 bases, there was a span of 8 bases. The CDR3: CASSDISGELFF. In DNA, the CDR3 is TGTGCCAGCAGCGATATATCCGGGGAGCTGTTTTTT.

CDR3 in amino acids: CASSFGVDSRGAEKLFF. The CDR3 DNA follows: TGCGCCAGCAGCTTTGGGGTGGACAGCCGGGGGGCGGAAAAACTGTTTTTT. This sequence joins TRBV5-1 and TRBJ1-4, with D possibly being TRBD1 (6 bases). CDR1 is SGHRS and CDR2 is YFSETQ in the germline V gene. CDR3 length equals 17 residues. Trimming removed 2 bases from V and 8 bases from J, with 22 bases in between.

The chain's CDR3 is CASSLEQGVTGELFF. CDR3 bases: TGCGCCAGCAGCTTGGAACAGGGTGTCACCGGGGAGCTGTTTTTT. The rearrangement links TRBV5-1 to TRBJ2-2, with a possible D match to TRBD1 (6 bases). Trimming removed 0 bases at V and 4 bases at J, with 10 bases between. CDR1 is SGHRS and CDR2 is YFSETQ in the germline V gene. The CDR3 loop spans 15 amino acids.

V is TRBV27 and J is TRBJ1-1; 7 positions match TRBD1. The ends lost 7 bases at V and 5 bases at J; junction bases unmatched: 10. The CDR3 is made up of 14 amino acids. Germline V CDR1 and CDR2: MNHEY, SMNVEV (reference sequence). CDR3 loop: CASIPTGLATEAFF. The CDR3 region has the DNA TGTGCCAGCATCCCGACAGGGCTTGCGACTGAAGCTTTCTTT.

The V gene is TRBV21-1, the J gene TRBJ1-2. TRBV21-1 is classified as a pseudogene. The CDR3 has 12 amino acids. As DNA, the CDR3 is TGTGCCAGCAGCAAAGCTAACTATGGCTACACCTTC. Translated: CASSKANYGYTF.

The V call is TRBV28, the J call TRBJ1-2; D perhaps matches TRBD1 (6 bases). Germline V gene sequence: CDR1 MDHEN, CDR2 SYDVKM. V gave up 7 bases and J gave up 0 bases, with 15 bases separating them. There are 15 residues in the CDR3. The DNA for the CDR3 is TGTGCCAGCACCCCCGGGGGGGCGCCTAACTATGGCTACACCTTC. It encodes CASTPGGAPNYGYTF.

This chain connects TRBV5-1 to TRBJ2-7; 10 bases align to TRBD2. The CDR3 contains 14 residues. V was clipped by 2 bases and J by 2 bases; unmatched bases: 1. From germline, CDR1 is SGHRS and CDR2 YFSETQ. CDR3 DNA: TGCGCCAGCAGCTTAACTAGCGGGACCTACGAGCAGTACTTC. Protein product: CASSLTSGTYEQYF.

The rearrangement uses TRBV10-3 and TRBJ2-3; 8 nucleotides align to TRBD2. CDR3 size: 15 residues. Germline CDR1 is ENHRY and CDR2 is SYGVKD. V lost 6 bases and J lost 5; bases outside the gene matches: 10. The CDR3 sequence is CAISATSGSGDTQYF. CDR3 DNA: TGTGCCATCAGCGCAACGAGCGGGAGCGGAGATACGCAGTATTTT.

This CDR3 reads CASSIEAGYTDTQYF. The CDR3 DNA reads as TGTGCCAGTAGTATAGAGGCTGGATACACAGATACGCAGTATTTT. The rearrangement joins TRBV19 to TRBJ2-3, with D hard to call. The CDR3 totals 15 residues. CDR1 and CDR2 (germline): LNHDA, SQIVND (reference sequence). V was cut by 0 bases and J by 2 bases, with 9 bases left in between.

The V call is TRBV5-1, the J call TRBJ2-2; a possible D gene is TRBD1 (6 bases). Germline V gene sequence: CDR1 SGHRS, CDR2 YFSETQ. V was pared by 1 base and J by 1 base, with 8 bases between. The CDR3 is 15 amino acids. The chain's CDR3 is CASSLRDKNTGELFF. For the CDR3, the DNA is TGCGCCAGCAGCTTGAGGGACAAGAACACCGGGGAGCTGTTTTTT.

The V call is TRBV7-9, the J call TRBJ1-1; D not certain. V lost 2 bases and J lost 1, with 8 bases in between. The CDR3 covers 14 residues. CDR1 SEHNR and CDR2 FQNEAQ come from the germline V gene (reference sequence). The CDR3 DNA sequence: TGTGCCAGCAGCTTAATCCGGGGGAACACTGAAGCTTTCTTT. Its protein product is CASSLIRGNTEAFF.

This clone was seen a handful of times. J is TRBJ2-7 and V is TRBV21-1; the table names TRBD2, a call not compared with the DNA. TRBV21-1 is marked as a pseudogene. This CDR3 region has 13 residues. The CDR3 sequence is CASRSGRLYEQYF. CDR3 nucleotides: TGTGCCAGTAGGAGCGGGAGACTCTACGAGCAGTACTTC.

This chain links TRBV6-1 with TRBJ2-7; either TRBD1 or TRBD2 may fit D (5 bases each). The V and J ends lost 6 bases and 3 bases respectively, with 18 bases between them. Looked up from germline, CDR1 is MNHNS and CDR2 is SASEGT. The CDR3 sequence is 15 residues long. The CDR3 DNA reads TGTGCCAGCAGCCCCCCTGGGACCAACAACTACGAGCAGTACTTC. Translated: CASSPPGTNNYEQYF.

This rearrangement joins TRBV28 to TRBJ1-2; TRBD1 aligns across 7 bases. After removal of 3 bases from V and 10 bases from J, the junction contained 8 bases not matched to a gene. Germline V gene lookup returns CDR1 MDHEN and CDR2 SYDVKM. The CDR3 runs to 13 residues. The CDR3 reads CASSFNRGLAYTF. DNA for the CDR3: TGTGCCAGCAGTTTCAACAGGGGTTTGGCCTACACCTTC.

J is TRBJ2-7 and V is TRBV18; D call uncertain. This CDR3 is built from 14 residues. The germline V gene has CDR1 KGHSH and CDR2 LQKENI. V was pared by 0 bases and J by 1 base, with 7 bases between. CDR3 sequence reads: CASSPPSGSYEQYF. The CDR3 DNA reads as TGTGCCAGCTCACCACCTTCCGGGTCCTACGAGCAGTACTTC.

The V call is TRBV2, the J call TRBJ1-6; TRBD1 agrees at 7 bases. This CDR3 is built from 14 residues. The V gene's germline CDR1 is SNHLY and CDR2 FYNNEI. Unmatched junction bases numbered 6, after V lost 6 bases and J lost 7 bases. The CDR3 bases are TGTGCCAGCAGGTCGGACAGGCCAAATTCACCCCTCCACTTT. Translated, it gives CASRSDRPNSPLHF.

The chain combines TRBV19 with TRBJ2-1; D not certain. Germline V lookup: CDR1 LNHDA, CDR2 SQIVND (reference sequence). This CDR3 region has 14 residues. V lost 1 base, J lost 7 bases, and 11 bases lay in between. The CDR3 DNA sequence: TGTGCCAGTAGTATAGCAAGAGCCTGGAATGAGCAGTTCTTC. The encoded protein is CASSIARAWNEQFF.

The rearrangement joins TRBV7-8 to TRBJ2-7; a possible D gene is TRBD2 (6 bases). Germline CDR1 reads SGHVS; CDR2 reads FQNEAQ. V was clipped by 5 bases and J by 0 bases, with 14 bases between them. The CDR3 length is 15 residues. CDR3 in amino acids: CASSALATSSYEQYF. The CDR3 DNA reads as TGTGCCAGCAGCGCCCTAGCGACAAGCTCCTACGAGCAGTACTTC. Looking up the rest from reference TRBV7-8 and TRBJ2-7 gives the full variable domain: GAGVSQSPRYKVAKRGQDVALRCDPISGHVSLFWYQQALGQGPEFLTYFQNEAQLDKSGLPSDRFFAERPEGSVSTLKIQRTQQEDSAVYLCASSALATSSYEQYFGPGTRLTVT.